Each of the 13 T cell receptor beta chains below was sequenced from the same sample in a study of blood T cell repertoires in COVID-19. Sequencing was performed with immunoSEQ multiplex PCR; in TCRdb, only in-frame clones are kept and a portion is missing. The data show some 200,000 clones, 65% to 85% seen once. The sequenced sample was peripheral blood. The receptors come from a woman in her thirties with COVID-19, enrolled during active disease.

The chain uses TRBV5-1 and TRBJ2-1, with 7 positions matching TRBD1. CDR3 size: 14 residues. The V segment lost 4 bases and the J segment 7 bases; nucleotides outside the gene matches: 8. The germline CDR1 and CDR2 sequences are SGHRS and YFSETQ. CDR3 sequence (DNA): TGCGCCAGCAGCCCCAAGACAGGGTTAAATGAGCAGTTCTTC. Its protein product is CASSPKTGLNEQFF.

The chain has TRBV4-3 and TRBJ1-5; the D gene is possibly TRBD1 (6 bases). CDR1 and CDR2 from the germline V gene are LGHNA and YSLEER. Deletions cut 0 bases from V and 0 bases from J, with 9 bases between. This CDR3 comprises 16 residues. The chain's CDR3 is CASSQDRTASNQPQHF. DNA for the CDR3: TGCGCCAGCAGCCAAGATCGGACAGCTAGCAATCAGCCCCAGCATTTT.

The chain combines TRBV4-2 with TRBJ1-2, with D maybe TRBD1 (5 bases). This CDR3 is 14 amino acids long. Germline CDR1 and CDR2: LGHNA and YNFKEQ. Trimming stripped 0 bases from V and 8 bases from J, with 13 bases between. The CDR3 DNA sequence: TGTGCCAGCAGCCAAGAGAGTGGGGGAGGAGGCTACACCTTC. As protein: CASSQESGGGGYTF.

The chain combines TRBV7-2 with TRBJ1-3, with D perhaps matching TRBD1 (5 bases). Germline CDR1 SGHTA, CDR2 FQGNSA. The length of the CDR3 is 15 residues. V shed 1 base and J shed 0 bases, with 7 bases lying between them. CDR3 region: CASSLDGHSGNTIYF. CDR3 sequence (DNA): TGTGCCAGCAGCTTAGACGGACACTCTGGAAACACCATATATTTT.

V usage is TRBV7-3 and J usage is TRBJ2-5, with D tentatively TRBD2 (6 bases). CDR3 size: 13 residues. CDR1 SGHTA and CDR2 FQGTGA come from the germline V gene. V lost 5 bases, J lost 1 base, and 8 bases lay in between. The CDR3 nucleotides read TGTGCCAGCAGCCGGGGGTCCCAAGAGACCCAGTACTTC. Translating it yields CASSRGSQETQYF.

To note about this clone: It is unclear where the CDR3 begins or ends on the DNA, so no DNA is shown, and the CDR3 is as TCRdb lists it. This chain uses TRBV28 with TRBJ1-4; TRBD1, as called in the table, went unchecked against the DNA. The CDR3 length equals 15 residues, ends included. The V gene's germline CDR1 is MDHEN and CDR2 SYDVKM. CDR3 sequence reads: CASSFLAGGVEKLFF.

V and J are TRBV7-8 and TRBJ2-7, with D maybe TRBD2 (5 bases). V was clipped by 5 bases and J by 7 bases, with 12 bases between them. This CDR3 is 12 amino acids long. Germline V lookup: CDR1 SGHVS, CDR2 FQNEAQ. CDR3 bases: TGTGCCAGCAGCCGCGATCGCGGGGAGCAGTACTTC. Translating it yields CASSRDRGEQYF.

The chain recombines TRBV27 with TRBJ1-6; 8 bases line up with TRBD1. Germline CDR1 is MNHEY and CDR2 is SMNVEV (reference sequence). The CDR3 is 13 amino acids. The ends lost 10 bases at V and 6 bases at J; junction bases unmatched: 5. CDR3 sequence (DNA): TGTGCCACCAAAACAGGGGGTAATTCACCCCTCCACTTT. Translation gives CATKTGGNSPLHF.

In this sample, this clone turned up once. The chain recombines TRBV30 with TRBJ1-2; weak D call: TRBD1 (6 bases). Trimming pared 2 bases from V and 1 base from J, leaving 14 bases between. This CDR3 has 15 amino acids. Germline V gene lookup returns CDR1 GTSNPN and CDR2 SVGIG (reference sequence). The CDR3 DNA reads as TGTGCCTGGAGTCGTTTGGACAGACTTAACTATGGCTACACCTTC. Its protein product is CAWSRLDRLNYGYTF.

The chain is built from TRBV30 and TRBJ1-2; TRBD1 agrees at 11 bases. Germline V gene lookup returns CDR1 GTSNPN and CDR2 SVGIG (reference sequence). V shed 7 bases, J shed 5 bases, and the junction held 9 bases outside the gene matches. This CDR3 is built from 14 residues. DNA of the CDR3: TGTGCCTTACCGGGACAGGGGGTTGGATATGGCTACACCTTC. Translated: CALPGQGVGYGYTF. The full variable domain, completed using reference TRBV30 and TRBJ1-2, is SQTIHQWPATLVQPVGSPLSLECTVEGTSNPNLYWYRQAAGRGLQLLFYSVGIGQISSEVPQNLSASRPQDRQFILSSKKLLLSDSGFYLCALPGQGVGYGYTFGSGTRLTVV.

This clone was seen a few times. The DNA of the CDR3 is TGTGCCAGCAGCTTAGGGGAGACAGGTTTTTTAGTCGATACGCAGTATTTT. Protein sequence: CASSLGETGFLVDTQYF. The chain is built from TRBV7-2 and TRBJ2-3, with D maybe TRBD1 (6 bases). There are 17 residues in the CDR3. Looked up from germline, CDR1 is SGHTA and CDR2 is FQGNSA. Trimming cost V 1 base and J 6 bases, with 20 bases left between them. Full variable domain (missing parts from reference TRBV7-2 and TRBJ2-3): GAGVSQSPSNKVTEKGKDVELRCDPISGHTALYWYRQSLGQGLEFLIYFQGNSAPDKSGLPSDRFSAERTGGSVSTLTIQRTQQEDSAVYLCASSLGETGFLVDTQYFGPGTRLTVL.

The genes are TRBV11-3 and TRBJ2-6; D is undetermined. From germline, CDR1 is SGHNT and CDR2 YENEEA. This CDR3 is built from 16 residues. V was clipped by 0 bases and J by 0 bases, with 6 bases between them. The CDR3 sequence is CASSLDGNSGANVLTF. The CDR3 bases are TGTGCCAGCAGCTTAGATGGCAACTCTGGGGCCAACGTCCTGACTTTC. Complete variable domain (other parts from reference TRBV11-3 and TRBJ2-6): EAGVVQSPRYKIIEKKQPVAFWCNPISGHNTLYWYLQNLGQGPELLIRYENEEAVDDSQLPKDRFSAERLKGVDSTLKIQPAELGDSAVYLCASSLDGNSGANVLTFGAGSRLTVL.

J is TRBJ2-7 and V is TRBV5-1; 7 positions match TRBD1. The CDR3 has 15 amino acids. The V segment lost 7 bases and the J segment 2 bases; nucleotides outside the gene matches: 12. The V gene's germline CDR1 is SGHRS and CDR2 YFSETQ. CDR3 nucleotides: TGCGCCAGCCGCCCAGGGACAGTTCCTCCCTACGAGCAGTACTTC. Its translation: CASRPGTVPPYEQYF.